This T cell receptor beta chain stems from a study of T cells in Graves' hyperthyroidism and ophthalmopathy. Whole-study context: Any treatment followed the collection of peripheral blood at initial diagnosis. Study results and caveats: Researchers found most expanded thyroid clonotypes above 0.001 in blood as well. A model of 13 V-J pairs discriminated ophthalmopathy from stable hyperthyroidism.

RNA transcripts provided the source from which TCR beta CDR3 regions were amplified. The study used the HTBI primer set for a first-round RT-PCR of the TCR CDR3. TCRdb re-analysed the multiplex PCR reads in MiXCR, keeping a single row per CDR3 protein. Altogether almost 500,000 distinct CDR3 sequences are present, approximately 22% being singletons, with the ten largest covering under 55%. Trimming removed 7 bases from V and 5 bases from J, with 17 bases in between. The length of the CDR3 is 14 residues. CDR1 and CDR2 from the germline V gene are MNHEY and SVGEGT. Each person with ophthalmopathy scored at least 3 on the Clinical Activity Score, reached NOSPECS grade 4 or higher, and had been ill under 3 months. There are many counts of this clonotype. The antigen is not known.

The sample comprised blood. This clonotype was sampled from a woman in her sixties or seventies with Graves' ophthalmopathy. The chain joins TRBV6-2 or TRBV6-3 to TRBJ2-5, with D perhaps matching TRBD2 (7 bases). The CDR3 is CASTRTGGRETQYF. Here the CDR3 DNA reads TGTGCCAGCACCAGAACGGGGGGCCGGGAGACCCAGTACTTC.